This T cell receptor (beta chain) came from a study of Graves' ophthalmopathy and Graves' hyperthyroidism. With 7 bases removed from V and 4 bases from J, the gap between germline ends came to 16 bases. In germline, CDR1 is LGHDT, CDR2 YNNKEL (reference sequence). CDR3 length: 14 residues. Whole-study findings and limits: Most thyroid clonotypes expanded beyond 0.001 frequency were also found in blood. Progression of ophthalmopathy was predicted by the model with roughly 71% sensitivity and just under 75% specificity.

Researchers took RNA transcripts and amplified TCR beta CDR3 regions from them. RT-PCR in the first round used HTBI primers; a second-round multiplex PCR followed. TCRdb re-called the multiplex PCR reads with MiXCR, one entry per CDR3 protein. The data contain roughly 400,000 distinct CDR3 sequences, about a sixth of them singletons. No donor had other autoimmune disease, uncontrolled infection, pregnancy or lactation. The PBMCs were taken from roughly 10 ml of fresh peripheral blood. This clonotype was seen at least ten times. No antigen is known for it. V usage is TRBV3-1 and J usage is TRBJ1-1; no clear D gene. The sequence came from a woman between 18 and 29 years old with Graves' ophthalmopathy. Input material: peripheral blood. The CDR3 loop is CASTLIGGGTEAFF. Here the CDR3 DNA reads TGTGCCAGCACCCTAATTGGAGGAGGCACTGAAGCTTTCTTT.